Following are 13 T cell receptor beta chains from one sample sequenced in a study of cytomegalovirus exposure and HLA in healthy donors. 60 Vbeta and 13 Jbeta primers were used in PCR. Profiled with immunoSEQ multiplex PCR; TCRdb holds only in-frame clones, not every one. This table has about 160,000 clones, roughly 88% appearing once. What was sequenced was PBMCs. The receptors derive from a man in his fifties or sixties in good health and CMV-seropositive.

In nucleotides, the CDR3 is TGTGCCAGCAGTCGAATCCCCACTAGCAGTACTCCCATGAGCTCCTACAATGAGCAGTTCTTC. Amino acids: CASSRIPTSSTPMSSYNEQFF. The chain recombines TRBV28 with TRBJ2-1, with D possibly being TRBD2 (6 bases). The ends were cut back, 5 bases at V and 0 bases at J, with 29 bases in the middle. The CDR3 has 21 amino acids. Per germline, CDR1 MDHEN and CDR2 SYDVKM.

The V call is TRBV30, the J call TRBJ2-1; D unclear. Between the trimmed V and J ends, which lost 3 bases and 6 bases, there was a span of 9 bases. Germline V gene data show CDR1 as GTSNPN and CDR2 as SVGIG (reference sequence). This CDR3 is built from 12 residues. The CDR3 spells CAWRPGGNEQFF. In nucleotides, the CDR3 is TGTGCCTGGAGGCCTGGCGGCAATGAGCAGTTCTTC.

The genes are TRBV18 and TRBJ2-7, with 7 bases matching TRBD2. The trim removed 6 bases at V and 7 bases at J, leaving 9 bases unmatched. Germline V gene sequence: CDR1 KGHSH, CDR2 LQKENI. CDR3 length equals 13 residues. The DNA of the CDR3 is TGTGCCAGCTCCCGGATGGCGGGAGTTGAGCAGTACGTC. Translated: CASSRMAGVEQYV.

The chain couples TRBV5-1 to TRBJ1-1, with no clear D. Trimming took 1 base from V and 1 from J, leaving 8 bases between them. The CDR3 sequence is 14 residues long. Per the germline V gene, CDR1 is SGHRS and CDR2 is YFSETQ. Written as DNA, the CDR3 is TGCGCCAGCAGCTTGAACACAGCGAACACTGAAGCTTTCTTT. Protein sequence: CASSLNTANTEAFF.

The V gene is TRBV19, the J gene TRBJ1-2, with unresolved D. Per germline, CDR1 LNHDA and CDR2 SQIVND (reference sequence). Trimming took off 6 bases at V and 8 bases at J, with 13 bases between the two ends. There are 12 residues in the CDR3. CDR3 sequence: CASSVRAGGYTF. Here the CDR3 DNA reads TGTGCCAGTAGCGTGAGGGCTGGGGGCTACACCTTC.

In this sample, this clone turned up once. The rearrangement links TRBV7-3 to TRBJ2-3, with no clear D. The length of the CDR3 is 15 residues. Per the germline V gene, CDR1 is SGHTA and CDR2 is FQGTGA. Trimming pared 5 bases from V and 1 base from J, leaving 13 bases between. As DNA, the CDR3 is TGTGCCAGCAGCCCTTTCCTAGGCGGCACAGATACGCAGTATTTT. Translated, it gives CASSPFLGGTDTQYF.

This clone has a single count. V gene TRBV19 combines with J gene TRBJ1-2, with D tentatively TRBD1 (6 bases). Trimming took off 3 bases at V and 4 bases at J, with 15 bases between the two ends. The germline CDR1 and CDR2 sequences are LNHDA and SQIVND (reference sequence). CDR3 size: 15 residues. DNA of the CDR3: TGTGCCAGTAGTATCTTGTCAGGGGATCCCTATGGCTACACCTTC. Amino acids: CASSILSGDPYGYTF.

The CDR3 nucleotides read TGTGCCAGCAGCGTAAGAAACAGGGTAGGCGGGGAGCTGTTTTTT. It specifies CASSVRNRVGGELFF. The chain combines TRBV9 with TRBJ2-2, with D possibly TRBD1 on 6 matching bases. The CDR3 loop spans 15 amino acids. Looked up from germline, CDR1 is SGDLS and CDR2 is YYNGEE. Trimming removed 1 base from V and 7 bases from J, with 14 bases in between.

This chain connects TRBV6-5 to TRBJ1-1; D is uncertain. Trimming left V 5 bases short and J 1 base short, with 5 bases between. Germline lookup yields CDR1 MNHEY and CDR2 SVGAGI. There are 12 residues in the CDR3. CDR3 sequence: CASSKRNTEAFF. The DNA for the CDR3 is TGTGCCAGCAGTAAGAGGAACACTGAAGCTTTCTTT.

The chain has TRBV14 and TRBJ2-7, with TRBD1 identical over 11 bases. The trim removed 11 bases at V and 6 bases at J, leaving 15 bases unmatched. CDR1 and CDR2 from the germline V gene are SGHDN and FVKESK. This CDR3 has 15 amino acids. The CDR3 loop reads CAHKGRTGGFGEQYF. CDR3 DNA sequence: TGTGCCCACAAGGGTCGGACAGGGGGCTTCGGCGAGCAGTACTTC.

The chain combines TRBV27 with TRBJ2-5; D gene unclear. Between the trimmed V and J ends, which lost 4 bases and 2 bases, there was a span of 8 bases. The germline CDR1 and CDR2 sequences are MNHEY and SMNVEV (reference sequence). CDR3 length: 13 amino acids. CDR3 nucleotides: TGTGCCAGCAGTTCGATCTATCAAGAGACCCAGTACTTC. This translates into CASSSIYQETQYF.

The V gene is TRBV4-1, the J gene TRBJ1-3; TRBD1 might be the D (5 bases). The germline CDR1 and CDR2 sequences are MGHRA and YSYEKL. The CDR3 covers 16 residues. V was pared by 0 bases and J by 0 bases, with 9 bases between. The chain's CDR3 is CASSQERGSSGNTIYF. The CDR3, as DNA: TGCGCCAGCAGCCAAGAAAGGGGATCCTCTGGAAACACCATATATTTT.

The chain carries TRBV27 and TRBJ1-1, with D hard to call. CDR3 length: 14 amino acids. Germline values: CDR1 MNHEY, CDR2 SMNVEV (reference sequence). The V end lost 3 bases, the J end lost 1 base, and 9 bases lay between the germline ends. Here the CDR3 DNA reads TGTGCCAGCAGTTTTAGCGGGAGGAACACTGAAGCTTTCTTT. Its translation is CASSFSGRNTEAFF.